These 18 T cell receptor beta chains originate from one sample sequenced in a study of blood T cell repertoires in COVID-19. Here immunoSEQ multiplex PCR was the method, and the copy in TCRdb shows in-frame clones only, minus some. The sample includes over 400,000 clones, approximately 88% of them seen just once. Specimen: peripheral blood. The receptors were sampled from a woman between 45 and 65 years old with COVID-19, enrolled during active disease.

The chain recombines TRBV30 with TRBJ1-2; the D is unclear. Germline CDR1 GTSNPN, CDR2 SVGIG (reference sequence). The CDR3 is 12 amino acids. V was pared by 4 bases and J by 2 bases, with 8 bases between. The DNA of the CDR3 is TGTGCCTGGACATCAGGCAACTATGGCTACACCTTC. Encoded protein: CAWTSGNYGYTF.

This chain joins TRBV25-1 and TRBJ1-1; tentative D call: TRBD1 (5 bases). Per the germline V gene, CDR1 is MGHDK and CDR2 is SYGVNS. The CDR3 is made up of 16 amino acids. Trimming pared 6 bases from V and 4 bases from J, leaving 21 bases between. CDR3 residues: CASRRRSDMGGTEAFF. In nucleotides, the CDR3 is TGTGCCAGCAGAAGAAGGTCGGACATGGGGGGCACTGAAGCTTTCTTT.

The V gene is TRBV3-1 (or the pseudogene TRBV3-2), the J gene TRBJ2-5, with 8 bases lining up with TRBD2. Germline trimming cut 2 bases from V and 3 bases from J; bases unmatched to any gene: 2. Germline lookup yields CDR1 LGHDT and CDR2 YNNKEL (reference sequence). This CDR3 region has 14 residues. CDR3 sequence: CASSQSSGEETQYF. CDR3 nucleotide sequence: TGTGCCAGCAGCCAAAGTAGCGGGGAAGAGACCCAGTACTTC.

DNA of the CDR3: TGCAGCGTTGGCACAGGAGGGAACTATGGCTACACCTTC. Residues: CSVGTGGNYGYTF. The chain employs TRBV29-1 and TRBJ1-2; perhaps TRBD1 as D (5 bases). The CDR3 has 13 amino acids. The germline V gene encodes CDR1 SQVTM and CDR2 ANQGSEA. Trimming took off 4 bases at V and 2 bases at J, with 11 bases between the two ends.

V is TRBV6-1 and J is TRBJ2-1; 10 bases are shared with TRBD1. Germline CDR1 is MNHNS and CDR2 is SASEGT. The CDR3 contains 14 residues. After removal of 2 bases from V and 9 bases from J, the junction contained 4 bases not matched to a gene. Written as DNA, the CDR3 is TGTGCCAGCAGTGAATTAGGACAGGGGGGTGAGCAGTTCTTC. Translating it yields CASSELGQGGEQFF.

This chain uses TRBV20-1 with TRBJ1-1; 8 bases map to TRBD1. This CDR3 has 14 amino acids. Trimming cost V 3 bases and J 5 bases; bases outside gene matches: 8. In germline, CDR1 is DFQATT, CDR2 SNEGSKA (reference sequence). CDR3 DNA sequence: TGCAGTGCTAGTCAACAGGGGGTGATGACTGAAGCTTTCTTT. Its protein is CSASQQGVMTEAFF.

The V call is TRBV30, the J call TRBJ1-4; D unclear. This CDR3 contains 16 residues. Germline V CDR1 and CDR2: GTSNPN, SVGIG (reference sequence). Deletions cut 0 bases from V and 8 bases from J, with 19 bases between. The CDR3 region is CAWSVPRTLSQEKLFF. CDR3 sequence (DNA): TGTGCCTGGAGTGTACCCCGCACCCTCTCGCAGGAAAAACTGTTTTTT.

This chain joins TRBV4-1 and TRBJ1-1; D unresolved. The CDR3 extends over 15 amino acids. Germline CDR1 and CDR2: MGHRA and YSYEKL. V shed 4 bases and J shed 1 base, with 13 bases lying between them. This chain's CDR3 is CASSPRVVQNTEAFF. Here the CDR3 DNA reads TGCGCCAGCAGCCCCCGGGTGGTCCAGAACACTGAAGCTTTCTTT.

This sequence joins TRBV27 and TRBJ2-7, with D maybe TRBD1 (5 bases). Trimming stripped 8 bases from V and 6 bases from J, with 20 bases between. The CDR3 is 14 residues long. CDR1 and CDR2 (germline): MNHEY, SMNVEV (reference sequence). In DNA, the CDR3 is TGTGCCAGCTCCCCAGGCCAGGGATACGTCGAGCAGTACTTC. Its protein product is CASSPGQGYVEQYF.

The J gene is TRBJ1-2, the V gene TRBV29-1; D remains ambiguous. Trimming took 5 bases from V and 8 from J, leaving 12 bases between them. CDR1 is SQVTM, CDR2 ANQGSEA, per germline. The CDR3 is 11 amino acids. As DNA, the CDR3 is TGCAGCGTTCCGGGAGGAGGAGGCTACACCTTC. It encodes CSVPGGGGYTF.

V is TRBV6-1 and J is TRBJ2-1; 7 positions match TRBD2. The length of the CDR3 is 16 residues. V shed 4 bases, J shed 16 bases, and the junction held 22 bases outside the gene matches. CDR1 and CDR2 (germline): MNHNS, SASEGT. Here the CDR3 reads CASSGLGLVAREYLFF. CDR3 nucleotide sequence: TGTGCCAGCAGTGGGTTAGGACTAGTGGCTCGGGAATACCTTTTCTTC.

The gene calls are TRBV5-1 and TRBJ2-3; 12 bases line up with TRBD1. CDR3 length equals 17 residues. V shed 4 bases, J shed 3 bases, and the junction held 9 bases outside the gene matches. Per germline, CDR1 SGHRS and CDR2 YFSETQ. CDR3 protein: CASSAWDRGQFTDTQYF. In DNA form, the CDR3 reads TGCGCCAGCAGCGCCTGGGACAGGGGGCAGTTTACAGATACGCAGTATTTT.

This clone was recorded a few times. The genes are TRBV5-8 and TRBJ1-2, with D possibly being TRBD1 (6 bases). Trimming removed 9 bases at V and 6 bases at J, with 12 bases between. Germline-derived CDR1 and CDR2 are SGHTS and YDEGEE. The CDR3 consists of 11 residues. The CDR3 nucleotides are TGTGCCAACGACAGGATCCATGGCTACACCTTC. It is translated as CANDRIHGYTF.

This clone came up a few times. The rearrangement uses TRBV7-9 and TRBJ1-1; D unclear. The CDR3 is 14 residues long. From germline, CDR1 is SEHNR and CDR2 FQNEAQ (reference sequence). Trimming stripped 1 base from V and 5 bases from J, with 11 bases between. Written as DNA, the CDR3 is TGTGCCAGCAGCTTAGTGTGGGGAGGGACTGAAGCTTTCTTT. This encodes CASSLVWGGTEAFF. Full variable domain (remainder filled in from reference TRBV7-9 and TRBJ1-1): DTGVSQNPRHKITKRGQNVTFRCDPISEHNRLYWYRQTLGQGPEFLTYFQNEAQLEKSRLLSDRFSAERPKGSFSTLEIQRTEQGDSAMYLCASSLVWGGTEAFFGQGTRLTVV.

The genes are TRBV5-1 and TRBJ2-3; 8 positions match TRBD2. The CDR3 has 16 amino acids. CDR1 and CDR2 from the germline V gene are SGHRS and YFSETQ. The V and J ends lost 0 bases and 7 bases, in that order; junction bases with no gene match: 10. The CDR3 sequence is CASSLGRGGLSNTQYF. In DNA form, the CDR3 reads TGCGCCAGCAGCTTGGGACGCGGGGGGTTGTCAAATACGCAGTATTTT.

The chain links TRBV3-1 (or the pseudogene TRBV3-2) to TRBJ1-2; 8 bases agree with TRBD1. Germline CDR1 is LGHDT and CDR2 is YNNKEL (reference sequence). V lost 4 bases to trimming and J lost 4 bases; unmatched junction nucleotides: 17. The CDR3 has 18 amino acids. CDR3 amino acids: CASSPEGQGLPLGYGYTF. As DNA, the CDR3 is TGTGCCAGCAGCCCCGAAGGACAGGGCCTACCGCTAGGCTATGGCTACACCTTC.

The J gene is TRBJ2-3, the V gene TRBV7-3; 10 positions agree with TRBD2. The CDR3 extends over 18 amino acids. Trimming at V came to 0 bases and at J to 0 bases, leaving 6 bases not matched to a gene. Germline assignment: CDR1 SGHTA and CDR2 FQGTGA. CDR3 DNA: TGTGCCAGCAGCTTAACTAGCGGGGGGACCTCTAGCACAGATACGCAGTATTTT. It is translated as CASSLTSGGTSSTDTQYF.

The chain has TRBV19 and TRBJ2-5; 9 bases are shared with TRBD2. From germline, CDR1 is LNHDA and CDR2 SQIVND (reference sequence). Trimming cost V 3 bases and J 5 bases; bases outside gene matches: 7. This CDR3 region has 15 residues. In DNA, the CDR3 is TGTGCCAGTAGTATCCAGCGGGGGGCCAGTGAGACCCAGTACTTC. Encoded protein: CASSIQRGASETQYF.